This passage covers 8 T cell receptor beta chains from one sample sequenced in a study of beta chain features in type 1 diabetes. Study conclusions and caveats: TCRB CDR3 length was moderately but significantly reduced in all four CD4+ subsets of Type 1 diabetes patients.

Expressed TCRB transcripts were sequenced after all isolated RNA was converted to cDNA. Sequenced by immunoSEQ multiplex PCR; TCRdb stores in-frame clones only, minus some. The sample shows over 200,000 clones, 11% of them seen only once. These receptors have no known antigen. Source material: naive CD4+ T cells from blood. All receptors derive from a young man with type 1 diabetes.

A few counts support this clone. The V and J genes are TRBV5-4 and TRBJ2-6; D is unclear. Germline-derived CDR1 and CDR2 are SGHNT and YYREEE (reference sequence). V lost 3 bases to trimming and J lost 0 bases, with 4 bases between them. The CDR3 runs to 14 residues. The CDR3 sequence: CASSSGSGANVLTF. CDR3 nucleotides: TGTGCCAGCAGCTCGGGCTCTGGGGCCAACGTCCTGACTTTC.

As for this clone: It is likely a read error, because the conserved phenylalanine at the end of the CDR3 is missing. The V gene is TRBV19, the J gene TRBJ1-4, with 7 bases lining up with TRBD1. CDR3 size: 15 residues. V shed 3 bases, J shed 3 bases, and the junction held 4 bases outside the gene matches. Germline CDR1 is LNHDA and CDR2 is SQIVND (reference sequence). CDR3 nucleotide sequence: TGTGCCAGTAGTATTACCGGGACAGCTAATGAAAAACTGTTTTCT. It translates to CASSITGTANEKLFS.

This clone was detected only a few times. The V gene is TRBV7-9, the J gene TRBJ1-6; D is unclear. Germline values: CDR1 SEHNR, CDR2 FQNEAQ (reference sequence). The V end was cut by 5 bases, the J end by 7 bases, with 15 bases between. The CDR3 sequence is 15 residues long. The CDR3 region is CASSPTGSRNSPLHF. The CDR3 region has the DNA TGTGCCAGCAGCCCGACGGGGTCGAGAAATTCACCCCTCCACTTT.

This clone was observed a few times. The rearrangement uses TRBV12-5 and TRBJ1-2; no reliable D call. There are 13 residues in the CDR3. The germline V and J ends were trimmed by 4 bases and 8 bases, with 14 bases remaining between them. Germline V lookup: CDR1 LGHNT, CDR2 FRNRAP. CDR3 region: CASGSGIKWGYTF. The CDR3 coding sequence is TGTGCTAGTGGTTCCGGGATCAAATGGGGCTACACCTTC.

V is TRBV9 and J is TRBJ2-3; tentative D call: TRBD2 (7 bases). This CDR3 is 15 amino acids long. Trimming took off 4 bases at V and 1 base at J, with 13 bases between the two ends. Germline CDR1 is SGDLS and CDR2 is YYNGEE. CDR3 sequence: CASSRRGRRTDTQYF. The CDR3 coding sequence is TGTGCCAGCAGCAGGCGGGGGCGACGCACAGATACGCAGTATTTT.

This clone was observed a handful of times. The chain couples TRBV11-2 to TRBJ2-7; 8 positions match TRBD2. V was clipped by 5 bases and J by 12 bases; unmatched bases: 9. Per the germline V gene, CDR1 is SGHAT and CDR2 is FQNNGV. The CDR3 contains 12 residues. CDR3 protein: CASSGPSGGRYF. DNA for the CDR3: TGTGCCAGCAGCGGCCCCAGCGGGGGAAGGTACTTC.

The rearrangement links TRBV7-2 to TRBJ2-5; 12 bases map to TRBD2. There are 15 residues in the CDR3. Germline assignment: CDR1 SGHTA and CDR2 FQGNSA. Losses at the gene ends were 3 bases for V and 5 bases for J; bases not matched to a gene: 4. The CDR3 loop is CASSFTSGGWETQYF. The CDR3 DNA follows: TGTGCCAGCAGCTTCACTAGCGGGGGGTGGGAGACCCAGTACTTC.

A few counts support this clone. As DNA, the CDR3 is TGTGCCAGCAGTTCACCGATTAGGGGTATACACTATGGCTACACCTTC. The encoded protein is CASSSPIRGIHYGYTF. This rearrangement joins TRBV27 to TRBJ1-2, with TRBD1 as a possible D gene (5 bases). This CDR3 has 16 residues. In germline, CDR1 is MNHEY, CDR2 SMNVEV (reference sequence). Trimming left V 4 bases short and J 3 bases short, with 18 bases between.